This passage covers 20 T cell receptor beta chains from one sample sequenced in a study of cytomegalovirus exposure and HLA in healthy donors. The data were produced by immunoSEQ multiplex PCR, yet TCRdb's version contains in-frame clones alone and is incomplete. The table shows about 160,000 clones, with just under 85% occurring only once. The sequencing input was PBMCs. These receptors were collected from a man aged 25-40 years in good health and CMV-seropositive.

The CDR3 region is CASRYGRGLNTEAFF. The CDR3, as DNA: TGCGCCAGCAGATATGGTCGGGGATTGAACACTGAAGCTTTCTTT. This chain joins TRBV5-1 and TRBJ1-1; no clear D. This CDR3 comprises 15 residues. Trimming took off 5 bases at V and 0 bases at J, with 14 bases between the two ends. Germline CDR1 is SGHRS and CDR2 is YFSETQ.

The chain has TRBV7-8 and TRBJ1-2, with 9 positions matching TRBD1. Germline V lookup: CDR1 SGHVS, CDR2 FQNEAQ. The CDR3 contains 15 residues. V was clipped by 5 bases and J by 7 bases; unmatched bases: 11. CDR3 sequence: CASSLTGGAYAGYTF. The CDR3 DNA reads TGTGCCAGCAGCCTCACAGGGGGCGCCTACGCTGGCTACACCTTC. Supplemented by reference TRBV7-8 and TRBJ1-2, the full variable domain reads GAGVSQSPRYKVAKRGQDVALRCDPISGHVSLFWYQQALGQGPEFLTYFQNEAQLDKSGLPSDRFFAERPEGSVSTLKIQRTQQEDSAVYLCASSLTGGAYAGYTFGSGTRLTVV.

The V gene is TRBV19, the J gene TRBJ1-2; D remains ambiguous. V dropped 0 bases and J dropped 1 base, with 12 bases sitting between them. This CDR3 has 16 amino acids. Germline V CDR1 and CDR2: LNHDA, SQIVND (reference sequence). The CDR3 coding sequence is TGTGCCAGTAGTATAGAGGCTGCCGACTATAACTATGGCTACACCTTC. The encoded protein is CASSIEAADYNYGYTF.

CDR3 nucleotides: TGCGCCAGCAGCAACCGGACTAGTTACAATGAGCAGTTCTTC. It encodes CASSNRTSYNEQFF. This rearrangement joins TRBV5-1 to TRBJ2-1; 7 nucleotides match TRBD2. Germline V lookup: CDR1 SGHRS, CDR2 YFSETQ. The CDR3 has 14 residues. Trimming removed 4 bases from V and 4 bases from J; junction bases left unmatched: 5.

As to this clone: A read error may account for a junction end that differs from germline. The chain combines TRBV7-7 with TRBJ2-7; the match to TRBD2 covers 7 bases. Germline loops: CDR1 SSHAT, CDR2 FNYEAQ (reference sequence). CDR3 size: 15 residues. The CDR3 nucleotides read TGTGCTAGCAGCTTAGCAAGCGGGAACGCCTACGAGCAGTACTTC. This encodes CASSLASGNAYEQYF.

This chain uses TRBV4-3 with TRBJ2-3, with D possibly being TRBD2 (6 bases). Per the germline V gene, CDR1 is LGHNA and CDR2 is YSLEER. Trimming pared 0 bases from V and 4 bases from J, leaving 17 bases between. CDR3 length: 17 amino acids. This CDR3 reads CASSQDRGGGVADTQYF. The CDR3 coding sequence is TGCGCCAGCAGCCAAGATCGTGGTGGCGGGGTAGCAGATACGCAGTATTTT.

The V gene is TRBV5-1, the J gene TRBJ2-3; TRBD2 matches 9 bases. The CDR3 consists of 14 residues. Unmatched junction bases numbered 2, after V lost 6 bases and J lost 0 bases. Germline loops: CDR1 SGHRS, CDR2 YFSETQ. CDR3 amino acids: CASNSGGSTDTQYF. CDR3 in DNA: TGCGCCAGCAATAGCGGGGGAAGCACAGATACGCAGTATTTT. Filled out from reference TRBV5-1 and TRBJ2-3, the complete variable domain reads KAGVTQTPRYLIKTRGQQVTLSCSPISGHRSVSWYQQTPGQGLQFLFEYFSETQRNKGNFPGRFSGRQFSNSRSEMNVSTLELGDSALYLCASNSGGSTDTQYFGPGTRLTVL.

The V call is TRBV5-1, the J call TRBJ2-1; 10 bases line up with TRBD1. CDR1 and CDR2 (germline): SGHRS, YFSETQ. The ends lost 3 bases at V and 14 bases at J; junction bases unmatched: 2. CDR3 length: 11 residues. The CDR3 loop reads CASSSGTGEFF. In DNA form, the CDR3 reads TGCGCCAGCAGCTCCGGGACAGGGGAGTTCTTC.

This rearrangement joins TRBV29-1 to TRBJ1-3, with 12 bases aligning to TRBD1. V lost 5 bases and J lost 3; bases outside the gene matches: 11. The CDR3 has 17 amino acids. Germline-derived CDR1 and CDR2 are SQVTM and ANQGSEA. The CDR3 bases are TGCAGCGTTTCCGGGACAGGGGGCAGCTCTGGTGGAAACACCATATATTTT. Protein: CSVSGTGGSSGGNTIYF.

This clone was counted a few times. The rearrangement joins TRBV6-6 to TRBJ1-1; 7 bases map to TRBD1. This CDR3 is 14 amino acids long. V trimming: 6 bases; J trimming: 1 base; junction bases outside the gene matches: 5. Germline V gene sequence: CDR1 MNHNY, CDR2 SVGAGI (reference sequence). As DNA, the CDR3 is TGTGCCAGCAGGGCGGACAGGACGAACACTGAAGCTTTCTTT. Protein: CASRADRTNTEAFF.

The rearrangement joins TRBV19 to TRBJ1-1; 8 bases map to TRBD1. This CDR3 region has 11 residues. V shed 10 bases, J shed 10 bases, and the junction held 8 bases outside the gene matches. Germline V gene data show CDR1 as LNHDA and CDR2 as SQIVND (reference sequence). CDR3 sequence reads: CATRQGSIAFF. The CDR3 region has the DNA TGTGCCACTCGACAGGGGAGTATAGCTTTCTTT.

V gene TRBV6-6 combines with J gene TRBJ1-2, with D tentatively TRBD1 (5 bases). Trimming removed 2 bases at V and 3 bases at J, with 10 bases between. Germline V gene sequence: CDR1 MNHNY, CDR2 SVGAGI (reference sequence). The CDR3 totals 14 residues. CDR3 in DNA: TGTGCCAGCAGTTACACCGGAGGGGACTATGGCTACACCTTC. Translated, it gives CASSYTGGDYGYTF.

This sequence joins TRBV4-1 and TRBJ2-5; D is perhaps TRBD2 (6 bases). The CDR3 has 16 amino acids. V was trimmed by 0 bases and J by 1 base, leaving 12 bases between them. Germline V gene lookup returns CDR1 MGHRA and CDR2 YSYEKL. The CDR3, as DNA: TGCGCCAGCAGCCAAGAGGTCCTGGGACTCCAAGAGACCCAGTACTTC. Protein: CASSQEVLGLQETQYF.

This clone occurred once. J is TRBJ2-7 and V is TRBV6-1; 11 bases line up with TRBD1. Trimming cost V 1 base and J 6 bases; bases outside gene matches: 8. The germline V gene encodes CDR1 MNHNS and CDR2 SASEGT. This CDR3 has 16 amino acids. In nucleotides, the CDR3 is TGTGCCAGCAGTGAAGATGAGGGGACAGGGGGGTCCGAGCAGTACTTC. Residues: CASSEDEGTGGSEQYF.

The chain employs TRBV5-4 and TRBJ1-4; TRBD1 is a possible D gene (6 bases). CDR1 and CDR2 (germline): SGHNT, YYREEE (reference sequence). Trimming took off 4 bases at V and 4 bases at J, with 14 bases between the two ends. The CDR3 covers 15 residues. The CDR3 region is CASSTNRVLNEKLFF. In nucleotides, the CDR3 is TGTGCCAGCAGCACAAACAGGGTTCTTAATGAAAAACTGTTTTTT.

This rearrangement joins TRBV9 to TRBJ2-1; D is perhaps TRBD2 (5 bases). The CDR3 consists of 16 residues. Trimming pared 4 bases from V and 9 bases from J, leaving 23 bases between. Germline V CDR1 and CDR2: SGDLS, YYNGEE. The CDR3 is CASSTRDYSNDGEQFF. As DNA, the CDR3 is TGTGCCAGCAGCACCCGAGACTATTCCAACGACGGTGAGCAGTTCTTC.

This clone was observed once. The chain carries TRBV2 and TRBJ1-4, with D uncertain. V dropped 6 bases and J dropped 7 bases, with 12 bases sitting between them. The CDR3 runs 13 residues. Germline V gene data show CDR1 as SNHLY and CDR2 as FYNNEI. The CDR3 coding sequence is TGTGCCAGCAGGTCCCAAGCGGGTGAAAAACTGTTTTTT. Translated, it gives CASRSQAGEKLFF. The whole variable domain, remainder taken from reference TRBV2 and TRBJ1-4, is EPEVTQTPSHQVTQMGQEVILRCVPISNHLYFYWYRQILGQKVEFLVSFYNNEISEKSEIFDDQFSVERPDGSNFTLKIRSTKLEDSAMYFCASRSQAGEKLFFGSGTQLSVL.

The rearrangement uses TRBV9 and TRBJ1-5; possibly TRBD1 for D (5 bases). Germline CDR1 SGDLS, CDR2 YYNGEE. Trimming left V 3 bases short and J 6 bases short, with 16 bases between. This CDR3 has 15 amino acids. Here the CDR3 reads CASSEGLGGGQPQHF. The CDR3 coding sequence is TGTGCCAGCAGCGAGGGACTTGGGGGAGGTCAGCCCCAGCATTTT.

The CDR3, as DNA: TGTGCCAGCAGTTACGGCGCCGGGACAGAGCCCTACGAGCAGTACTTC. Translating it yields CASSYGAGTEPYEQYF. The J gene is TRBJ2-7, the V gene TRBV28; 7 bases fit TRBD1. After removal of 4 bases from V and 2 bases from J, the junction contained 11 bases not matched to a gene. The germline V gene encodes CDR1 MDHEN and CDR2 SYDVKM. The CDR3 contains 16 residues.

V is TRBV11-2 and J is TRBJ2-5; possible D gene TRBD2, 6 bases. Germline V gives CDR1 SGHAT, CDR2 FQNNGV. CDR3 length: 14 residues. V was pared by 8 bases and J by 0 bases, with 13 bases between. The DNA of the CDR3 is TGTGCCAGCGGACCTAGCGCCGACCAAGAGACCCAGTACTTC. Residues: CASGPSADQETQYF. Filled out from reference TRBV11-2 and TRBJ2-5, the complete variable domain reads EAGVAQSPRYKIIEKRQSVAFWCNPISGHATLYWYQQILGQGPKLLIQFQNNGVVDDSQLPKDRFSAERLKGVDSTLKIQPAKLEDSAVYLCASGPSADQETQYFGPGTRLLVL.